These 27 T cell receptor beta chains were all obtained from the same sample, sequenced in a study of vaccination and CD4 T cells after COVID-19. An Oncomine TCR Beta short-read assay was used to sequence the DNA from cultured CD4+ T cells. One entry per CDR3 protein results from TCRdb running MiXCR on the PCR reads. Here the sample spans more than 15,000 distinct CDR3 sequences, about 44% being singletons. These receptors' antigens are unknown. As for treatment: approximately 11-day PBMC culture with coronavirus spike peptide pools or control peptides (ViraFEST assay). The sample in question was CD4+ T cells from blood, cultured in vitro, obtained before SARS-CoV-2 vaccination. The receptors were gathered from a human donor who had recovered from COVID-19.

This chain connects TRBV28 to TRBJ1-2, with 10 bases matching TRBD1. The CDR3 is 15 amino acids. V lost 8 bases, J lost 4 bases, and 10 bases stayed unmatched. Germline assignment: CDR1 MDHEN and CDR2 SYDVKM. In DNA form, the CDR3 reads TGTGCCAGCTCCATCGGACAGGGGGGTTTCTATGGCTACACCTTC. Its translation is CASSIGQGGFYGYTF.

This chain connects TRBV27 to TRBJ1-6, with D possibly matching TRBD1 (6 bases). The germline V gene encodes CDR1 MNHEY and CDR2 SMNVEV (reference sequence). The ends were cut back, 6 bases at V and 9 bases at J, with 21 bases in the middle. The CDR3 length is 16 residues. The CDR3 sequence is CASSHQWGQGGSPLHF. The CDR3 nucleotides read TGTGCCAGCAGCCACCAATGGGGACAAGGAGGTTCACCCCTCCACTTT.

This chain joins TRBV7-3 and TRBJ2-7; D is undetermined. Trimming stripped 1 base from V and 3 bases from J, with 10 bases between. The CDR3 is 14 amino acids. CDR1 SGHTA and CDR2 FQGTGA come from the germline V gene. The CDR3 reads CASSLRGNGYEQYF. The CDR3 nucleotides read TGTGCCAGCAGCTTAAGGGGAAACGGCTACGAGCAGTACTTC. The whole variable domain, filled in from reference TRBV7-3 and TRBJ2-7, reads GAGVSQTPSNKVTEKGKYVELRCDPISGHTALYWYRQSLGQGPEFLIYFQGTGAADDSGLPNDRFFAVRPEGSVSTLKIQRTERGDSAVYLCASSLRGNGYEQYFGPGTRLTVT.

The rearrangement uses TRBV28 and TRBJ1-5; 9 bases agree with TRBD1. The CDR3 sequence is 14 residues long. Germline V gene sequence: CDR1 MDHEN, CDR2 SYDVKM. The V segment lost 9 bases and the J segment 2 bases; nucleotides outside the gene matches: 5. CDR3 loop: CASAGQGGNQPQHF. The CDR3 region has the DNA TGTGCCAGTGCGGGACAGGGCGGCAATCAGCCCCAGCATTTT.

The V gene is TRBV2, the J gene TRBJ2-3, with D possibly TRBD2 on 6 matching bases. The CDR3 has 15 amino acids. CDR1 is SNHLY and CDR2 is FYNNEI in the germline V gene. Trimming removed 4 bases at V and 6 bases at J, with 17 bases between. The CDR3 sequence: CASSAAVGGTDTQYF. CDR3 coding DNA: TGTGCCAGCAGTGCCGCCGTGGGGGGAACCGATACGCAGTATTTT.

This clonotype was seen more than once but under ten times. The chain links TRBV6-2 or TRBV6-3 to TRBJ2-5, with no clear D. From germline, CDR1 is MNHEY and CDR2 SVGEGT. Trimming took 3 bases from V and 5 from J, leaving 19 bases between them. This CDR3 has 16 amino acids. The CDR3 sequence is CASSYGFGPPGETQYF. The DNA for the CDR3 is TGTGCCAGCAGTTATGGCTTTGGTCCCCCTGGGGAGACCCAGTACTTC.

The chain links TRBV25-1 to TRBJ1-1; D uncertain. With 4 bases removed from V and 1 base from J, the gap between germline ends came to 10 bases. Germline V gene sequence: CDR1 MGHDK, CDR2 SYGVNS. CDR3 length: 14 residues. The chain's CDR3 is CASSAPGSNTEAFF. The CDR3 DNA is TGTGCCAGCAGTGCGCCAGGTTCGAACACTGAAGCTTTCTTT.

The chain links TRBV29-1 to TRBJ2-7; 8 bases map to TRBD2. This CDR3 has 14 amino acids. Germline lookup yields CDR1 SQVTM and CDR2 ANQGSEA. Trimming removed 5 bases from V and 2 bases from J; junction bases left unmatched: 8. CDR3 in amino acids: CSVRVGGGTYEQYF. The DNA of the CDR3 is TGCAGCGTTAGGGTTGGCGGGGGGACCTACGAGCAGTACTTC.

This rearrangement joins TRBV7-2 to TRBJ1-1; 7 nucleotides agree with TRBD1. V was clipped by 5 bases and J by 1 base; unmatched bases: 10. This CDR3 has 16 residues. The V gene's germline CDR1 is SGHTA and CDR2 FQGNSA. The CDR3 DNA reads as TGTGCCAGCAGCCCAGACCCCGGGACAGAGAACACTGAAGCTTTCTTT. This sequence encodes CASSPDPGTENTEAFF. The variable domain in full, with the rest retrieved from reference TRBV7-2 and TRBJ1-1, is GAGVSQSPSNKVTEKGKDVELRCDPISGHTALYWYRQSLGQGLEFLIYFQGNSAPDKSGLPSDRFSAERTGGSVSTLTIQRTQQEDSAVYLCASSPDPGTENTEAFFGQGTRLTVV.

The chain is built from TRBV6-1 and TRBJ1-6; D unresolved. The germline V and J ends were trimmed by 7 bases and 7 bases, with 14 bases remaining between them. Per germline, CDR1 MNHNS and CDR2 SASEGT. The CDR3 contains 14 residues. The CDR3 DNA reads TGTGCCAGCATTCTCAACGGAGTGAATTCACCCCTCCACTTT. As protein: CASILNGVNSPLHF.

This clonotype was found a few times. This chain links TRBV7-2 with TRBJ2-5; 8 bases align to TRBD2. Per germline, CDR1 SGHTA and CDR2 FQGNSA. This CDR3 region has 17 residues. V lost 4 bases and J lost 3; bases outside the gene matches: 13. The CDR3 nucleotides read TGTGCCAGCAGCTGGGGTGGGGCGGGGGGAAATAAAGAGACCCAGTACTTC. Translated, it gives CASSWGGAGGNKETQYF. Full variable domain (outside the CDR3, taken from reference TRBV7-2 and TRBJ2-5): GAGVSQSPSNKVTEKGKDVELRCDPISGHTALYWYRQSLGQGLEFLIYFQGNSAPDKSGLPSDRFSAERTGGSVSTLTIQRTQQEDSAVYLCASSWGGAGGNKETQYFGPGTRLLVL.

This chain uses TRBV11-2 with TRBJ1-2; D perhaps matches TRBD1 (6 bases). V was trimmed by 7 bases and J by 4 bases, leaving 16 bases between them. CDR3 length: 14 amino acids. CDR1 SGHAT and CDR2 FQNNGV come from the germline V gene. In nucleotides, the CDR3 is TGTGCCAGCACCCCAAGTCGGGGGGCCTATGGCTACACCTTC. Translated: CASTPSRGAYGYTF.

The rearrangement joins TRBV7-9 to TRBJ2-7; TRBD1 matches 7 bases. The CDR3 is 15 residues long. The V gene's germline CDR1 is SEHNR and CDR2 FQNEAQ (reference sequence). J was trimmed by 3 bases and V by 4 bases; bases with no gene match: 9. The CDR3 nucleotides are TGTGCCAGCAGCTCGAGACAGGGAGAGGGCTACGAGCAGTACTTC. Its translation: CASSSRQGEGYEQYF.

This chain connects TRBV10-3 to TRBJ1-2, with TRBD1 matching over 7 bases. The CDR3 consists of 14 residues. Germline V CDR1 and CDR2: ENHRY, SYGVKD. CDR3 protein: CASGGGTDNYGYTF. The DNA for the CDR3 is TGTGCGTCCGGGGGGGGGACAGACAACTATGGCTACACCTTC.

This clonotype was seen only a few times. The chain has TRBV7-2 and TRBJ2-2, with D possibly matching TRBD1 (6 bases). CDR1 and CDR2 (germline): SGHTA, FQGNSA. V lost 1 base and J 4 bases, leaving 10 bases between the germline ends. The CDR3 has 15 amino acids. The CDR3 reads CASSLDRVGTGELFF. As DNA, the CDR3 is TGTGCCAGCAGCTTAGACAGGGTCGGCACCGGGGAGCTGTTTTTT.

This rearrangement joins TRBV30 to TRBJ1-5; D is ambiguous. The V end was cut by 1 base, the J end by 0 bases, with 7 bases between. Germline CDR1 and CDR2: GTSNPN and SVGIG (reference sequence). The CDR3 is 14 residues long. CDR3 region: CAWSGPYSNQPQHF. In DNA form, the CDR3 reads TGTGCCTGGAGTGGACCCTATAGCAATCAGCCCCAGCATTTT. The variable domain in full, completed from reference TRBV30 and TRBJ1-5, reads SQTIHQWPATLVQPVGSPLSLECTVEGTSNPNLYWYRQAAGRGLQLLFYSVGIGQISSEVPQNLSASRPQDRQFILSSKKLLLSDSGFYLCAWSGPYSNQPQHFGDGTRLSIL.

In this sample, this clonotype turned up a few times. The rearrangement uses TRBV20-1 and TRBJ1-5; 9 positions match TRBD1. The CDR3 runs to 17 residues. Germline-derived CDR1 and CDR2 are DFQATT and SNEGSKA (reference sequence). With V trimmed by 1 base and J by 3 bases, 10 bases remained unmatched. The CDR3 loop reads CSARASNGQGINQPQHF. The DNA for the CDR3 is TGCAGTGCTAGAGCCTCGAATGGACAGGGGATCAATCAGCCCCAGCATTTT.

This chain uses TRBV10-2 with TRBJ1-5; D unclear. This CDR3 spans 14 amino acids. Between the trimmed V and J ends, which lost 0 bases and 6 bases, there was a span of 9 bases. Germline assignment: CDR1 WSHSY and CDR2 SAAADI. CDR3: CASSESTGIQPQHF. The CDR3 coding sequence is TGCGCCAGCAGTGAGTCGACGGGGATTCAGCCCCAGCATTTT.

The chain couples TRBV20-1 to TRBJ1-1, with TRBD1 as a possible D gene (5 bases). The CDR3 length is 11 residues. Between the trimmed V and J ends, which lost 3 bases and 4 bases, there was a span of 6 bases. From germline, CDR1 is DFQATT and CDR2 SNEGSKA (reference sequence). CDR3 DNA: TGCAGTGCTAGTCAGGGCACTGAAGCTTTCTTT. Residues: CSASQGTEAFF.

The chain links TRBV6-1 to TRBJ2-1, with TRBD2 identical over 16 bases. CDR1 is MNHNS and CDR2 is SASEGT in the germline V gene. CDR3 length: 20 residues. Trimming removed 5 bases from V and 0 bases from J; junction bases left unmatched: 10. The CDR3 DNA is TGTGCCAGCAGTCCTATGGGACTAGCGGGAGGGGGACTCTCCTACAATGAGCAGTTCTTC. Translation gives CASSPMGLAGGGLSYNEQFF.

V and J are TRBV6-1 and TRBJ1-2; 11 bases are shared with TRBD1. The germline gives CDR1 MNHNS, CDR2 SASEGT. Trimming removed 4 bases from V and 4 bases from J; junction bases left unmatched: 8. The CDR3 has 16 amino acids. The CDR3 coding sequence is TGTGCCAGCAGTGGGGACAGGGGGGAATTAATCTATGGCTACACCTTC. Protein: CASSGDRGELIYGYTF.

The V gene is TRBV20-1, the J gene TRBJ1-2; possible D gene TRBD1, 5 bases. Germline V gene lookup returns CDR1 DFQATT and CDR2 SNEGSKA (reference sequence). The CDR3 spans 12 residues. V was clipped by 0 bases and J by 7 bases, with 9 bases between them. The CDR3 bases are TGCAGTGCTAGAGATCTCGGGGGTGGCTACACCTTC. Amino acid sequence: CSARDLGGGYTF.

V usage is TRBV7-6 and J usage is TRBJ1-3; D is undetermined. The germline V gene encodes CDR1 SGHVS and CDR2 FNYEAQ. The CDR3 spans 15 residues. Trimming pared 6 bases from V and 4 bases from J, leaving 16 bases between. Here the CDR3 DNA reads TGTGCCAGCAGTTCCCCGTGGGAATCCGGAAACACCATATATTTT. Translation: CASSSPWESGNTIYF.

The CDR3 sequence: CASNRAPQGNQPQHF. CDR3 nucleotide sequence: TGTGCCAGCAACAGGGCTCCCCAGGGCAATCAGCCCCAGCATTTT. The chain combines TRBV28 with TRBJ1-5; D possibly corresponds to TRBD1 (6 bases). The CDR3 is made up of 15 amino acids. Germline lookup yields CDR1 MDHEN and CDR2 SYDVKM. Trimming pared 7 bases from V and 2 bases from J, leaving 15 bases between.

The chain joins TRBV11-3 to TRBJ2-7, with 7 nucleotides matching TRBD2. V trimming: 2 bases; J trimming: 3 bases; junction bases outside the gene matches: 4. Germline V gene data show CDR1 as SGHNT and CDR2 as YENEEA. The CDR3 contains 14 residues. The CDR3 loop is CASSLTGGSYEQYF. As DNA, the CDR3 is TGTGCCAGCAGCTTAACGGGCGGGAGCTACGAGCAGTACTTC. Full variable domain (rest looked up from reference TRBV11-3 and TRBJ2-7): EAGVVQSPRYKIIEKKQPVAFWCNPISGHNTLYWYLQNLGQGPELLIRYENEEAVDDSQLPKDRFSAERLKGVDSTLKIQPAELGDSAVYLCASSLTGGSYEQYFGPGTRLTVT.

There are a few counts of this clonotype. The CDR3: CSARRTLTGGSEQYF. The CDR3 nucleotides read TGCAGTGCTAGACGAACGCTTACAGGGGGCTCCGAGCAGTACTTC. This chain joins TRBV20-1 and TRBJ2-7; 9 positions agree with TRBD1. CDR3 length: 15 amino acids. The junction had 11 bases not matched to a gene; V was cut back by 2 bases and J by 6 bases. Germline loops: CDR1 DFQATT, CDR2 SNEGSKA (reference sequence).

The chain combines TRBV28 with TRBJ2-5; unclear D gene. Deletions cut 5 bases from V and 6 bases from J, with 16 bases between. The length of the CDR3 is 14 residues. Germline V gene sequence: CDR1 MDHEN, CDR2 SYDVKM. CDR3 in DNA: TGTGCCAGCAGTGTACCCGTCGAGCACCAGACCCAGTACTTC. It specifies CASSVPVEHQTQYF.